The TCR beta chain described here comes from a study of CXCR3-negative and CXCR3-positive naive CD8 T cells. Background on the study: The total count of TRB reads reached 130 million to 150 million, and each library contributed about 1.5 +/- 0.3 million. Study-wide results and caveats: Memory CD8+ cells showed much lower diversity, while both naive subsets displayed comparably high diversity. Naive CXCR3-positive cells had TRB CDR3s more hydrophobic than those of CXCR3-negative naive cells.

Germline V gene sequence: CDR1 MNHEY, CDR2 SVGAGI. The CDR3 is made up of 17 amino acids. UMI-labeled TRB cDNA libraries were prepared by 5' RACE. One entry per CDR3 protein, without DNA, is what TCRdb gives after re-calling the 5' RACE reads. The table for this sample gives about 89,000 distinct CDR3 sequences. As concerns this clonotype: Its target is unknown.

The receptor's source is a human donor in good health. Some clones in this sample may be carry-over from other donors' samples. The gene calls are TRBV6-5 and TRBJ2-5; the TCRdb D gene call, TRBD2, has no DNA to confirm it. Sequencing input: naive CXCR3+ CD8+ T cells from blood. Regarding subset: CD45RO-CCR7+CD27+CD95- naive CD8+ T cells expressing CXCR3 (TNR3+). The CDR3: CASSYDSVLGMGETQYF.